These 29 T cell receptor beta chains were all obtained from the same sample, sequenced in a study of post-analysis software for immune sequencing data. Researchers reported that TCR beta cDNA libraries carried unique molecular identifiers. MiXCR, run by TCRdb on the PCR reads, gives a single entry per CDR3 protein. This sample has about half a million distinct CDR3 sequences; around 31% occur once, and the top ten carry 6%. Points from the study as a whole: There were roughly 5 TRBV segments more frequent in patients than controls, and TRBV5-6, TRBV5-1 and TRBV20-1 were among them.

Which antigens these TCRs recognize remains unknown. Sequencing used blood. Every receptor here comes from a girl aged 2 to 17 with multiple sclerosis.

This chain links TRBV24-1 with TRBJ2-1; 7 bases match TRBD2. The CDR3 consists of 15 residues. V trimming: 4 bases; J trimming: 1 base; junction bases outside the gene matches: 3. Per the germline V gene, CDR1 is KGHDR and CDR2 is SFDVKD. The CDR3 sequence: CATSEGGSSYNEQFF. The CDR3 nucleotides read TGTGCCACCAGTGAGGGGGGGAGTTCCTACAATGAGCAGTTCTTC.

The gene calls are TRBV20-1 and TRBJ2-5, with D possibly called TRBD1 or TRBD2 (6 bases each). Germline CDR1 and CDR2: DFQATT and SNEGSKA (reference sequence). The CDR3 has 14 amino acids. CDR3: CGGARDIMEMSQYF. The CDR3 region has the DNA TGCGGTGGTGCGCGGGACATTATGGAAATGTCCCAGTACTTC.

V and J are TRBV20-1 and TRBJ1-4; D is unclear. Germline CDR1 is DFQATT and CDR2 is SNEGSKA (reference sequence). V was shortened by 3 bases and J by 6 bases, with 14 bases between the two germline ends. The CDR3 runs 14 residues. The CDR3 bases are TGCAGTGCTAGGGGAGGGCAGGACTATGAAAAACTGTTTTTT. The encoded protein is CSARGGQDYEKLFF.

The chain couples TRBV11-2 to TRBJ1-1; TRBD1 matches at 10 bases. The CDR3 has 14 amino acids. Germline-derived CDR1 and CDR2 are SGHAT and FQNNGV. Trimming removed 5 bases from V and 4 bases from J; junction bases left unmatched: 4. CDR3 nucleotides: TGTGCCAGCAGCCCCCGGACAGGGGGCACTGAAGCTTTCTTT. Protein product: CASSPRTGGTEAFF.

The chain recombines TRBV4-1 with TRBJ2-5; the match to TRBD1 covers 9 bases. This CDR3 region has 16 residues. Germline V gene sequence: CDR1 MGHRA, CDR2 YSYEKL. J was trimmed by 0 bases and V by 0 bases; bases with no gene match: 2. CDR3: CASSQDGTGYQETQYF. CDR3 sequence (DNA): TGCGCCAGCAGCCAAGATGGGACAGGGTACCAAGAGACCCAGTACTTC.

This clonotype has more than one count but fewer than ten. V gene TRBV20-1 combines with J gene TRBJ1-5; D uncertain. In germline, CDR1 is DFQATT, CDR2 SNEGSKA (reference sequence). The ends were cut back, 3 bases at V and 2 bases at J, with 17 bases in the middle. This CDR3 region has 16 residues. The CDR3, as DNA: TGCAGTGCTAGGGCCGGAGGTGGGTTCGGCAATCAGCCCCAGCATTTT. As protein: CSARAGGGFGNQPQHF.

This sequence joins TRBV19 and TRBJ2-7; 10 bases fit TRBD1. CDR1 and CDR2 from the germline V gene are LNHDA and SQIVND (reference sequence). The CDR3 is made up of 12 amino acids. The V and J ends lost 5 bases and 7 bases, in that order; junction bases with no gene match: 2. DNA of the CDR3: TGTGCCAGTAGTCGGACAGGGGGGGAGCAGTACTTC. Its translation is CASSRTGGEQYF.

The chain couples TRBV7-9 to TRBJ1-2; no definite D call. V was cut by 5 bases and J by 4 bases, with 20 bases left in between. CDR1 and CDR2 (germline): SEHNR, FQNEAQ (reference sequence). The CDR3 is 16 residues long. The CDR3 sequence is CASSPRRRIISYGYTF. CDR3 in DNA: TGTGCCAGCAGCCCGCGGAGAAGGATTATATCCTATGGCTACACCTTC.

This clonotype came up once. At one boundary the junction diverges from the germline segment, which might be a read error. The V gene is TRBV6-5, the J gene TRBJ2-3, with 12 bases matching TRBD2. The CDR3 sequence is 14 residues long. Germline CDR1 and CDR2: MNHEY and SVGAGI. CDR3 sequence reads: CASSGLAGSDAQYF. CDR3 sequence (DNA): TGTGCCAGCAGTGGACTAGCGGGGTCAGATGCGCAGTATTTT.

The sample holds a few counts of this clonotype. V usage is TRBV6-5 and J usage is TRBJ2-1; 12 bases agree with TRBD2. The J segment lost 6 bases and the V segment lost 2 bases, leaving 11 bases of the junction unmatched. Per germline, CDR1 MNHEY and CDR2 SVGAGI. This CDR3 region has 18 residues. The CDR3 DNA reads TGTGCCAGCAGTTACGAGGCTAGCGGGGGGGCCTTGGGCAATGAGCAGTTCTTC. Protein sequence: CASSYEASGGALGNEQFF.

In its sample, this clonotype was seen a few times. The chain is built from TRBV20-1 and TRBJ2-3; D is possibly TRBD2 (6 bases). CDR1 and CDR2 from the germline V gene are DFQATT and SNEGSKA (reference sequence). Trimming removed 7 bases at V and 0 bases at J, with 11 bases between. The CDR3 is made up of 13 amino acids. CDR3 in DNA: TGCAGTGTTCCGGGGGAGAGCACAGATACGCAGTATTTT. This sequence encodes CSVPGESTDTQYF.

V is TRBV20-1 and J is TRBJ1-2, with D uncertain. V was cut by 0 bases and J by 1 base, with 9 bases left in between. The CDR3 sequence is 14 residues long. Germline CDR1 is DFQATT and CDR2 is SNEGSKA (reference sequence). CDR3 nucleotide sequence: TGCAGTGCTAGAGATACCAGAAATAACTATGGCTACACCTTC. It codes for CSARDTRNNYGYTF.

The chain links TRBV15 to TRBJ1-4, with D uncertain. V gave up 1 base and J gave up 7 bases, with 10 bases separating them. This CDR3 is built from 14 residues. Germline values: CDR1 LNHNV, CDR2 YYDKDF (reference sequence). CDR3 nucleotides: TGTGCCACCAGCAGAGTCCTGACGGGTGAAAAACTGTTTTTT. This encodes CATSRVLTGEKLFF.

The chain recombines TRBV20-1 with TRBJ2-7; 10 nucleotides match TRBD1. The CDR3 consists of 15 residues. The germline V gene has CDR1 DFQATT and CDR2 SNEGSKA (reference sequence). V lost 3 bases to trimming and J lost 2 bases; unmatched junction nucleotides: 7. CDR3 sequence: CSASTGTGAAYEQYF. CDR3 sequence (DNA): TGCAGTGCTAGTACCGGGACAGGGGCAGCCTACGAGCAGTACTTC.

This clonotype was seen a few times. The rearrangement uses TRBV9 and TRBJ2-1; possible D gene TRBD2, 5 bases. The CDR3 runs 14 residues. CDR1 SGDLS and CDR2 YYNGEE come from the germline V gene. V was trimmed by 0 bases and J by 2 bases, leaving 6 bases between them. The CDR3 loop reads CASSVVGAYNEQFF. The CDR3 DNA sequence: TGTGCCAGCAGCGTAGTGGGAGCCTACAATGAGCAGTTCTTC.

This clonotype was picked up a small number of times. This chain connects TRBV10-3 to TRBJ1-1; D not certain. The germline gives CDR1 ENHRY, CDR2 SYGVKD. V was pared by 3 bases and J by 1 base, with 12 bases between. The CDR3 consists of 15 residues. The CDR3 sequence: CAISDPMTSNTEAFF. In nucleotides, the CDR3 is TGTGCCATCAGTGACCCGATGACTTCGAACACTGAAGCTTTCTTT.

CDR3 residues: CASSSDGGLEKLFF. The CDR3 bases are TGCGCCAGCAGCTCGGATGGGGGCCTTGAAAAACTGTTTTTT. The V and J genes are TRBV5-1 and TRBJ1-4; a possible D gene is TRBD1 (6 bases). CDR1 and CDR2 from the germline V gene are SGHRS and YFSETQ. Deletions cut 3 bases from V and 7 bases from J, with 13 bases between. The CDR3 sequence is 14 residues long.

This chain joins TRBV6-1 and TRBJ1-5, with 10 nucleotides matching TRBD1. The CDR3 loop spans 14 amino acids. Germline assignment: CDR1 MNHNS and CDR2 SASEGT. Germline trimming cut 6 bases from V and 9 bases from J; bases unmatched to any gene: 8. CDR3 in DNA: TGTGCCAGCAGCCCCGGGACAGGGGCTCGGCCCCAGCATTTT. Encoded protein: CASSPGTGARPQHF.

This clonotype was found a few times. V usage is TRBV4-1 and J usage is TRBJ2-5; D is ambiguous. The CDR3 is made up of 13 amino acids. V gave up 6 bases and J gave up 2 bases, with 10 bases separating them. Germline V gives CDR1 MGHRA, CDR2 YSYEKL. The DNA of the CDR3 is TGCGCCAGCAGTCGGGCTTTGCAAGAGACCCAGTACTTC. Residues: CASSRALQETQYF.

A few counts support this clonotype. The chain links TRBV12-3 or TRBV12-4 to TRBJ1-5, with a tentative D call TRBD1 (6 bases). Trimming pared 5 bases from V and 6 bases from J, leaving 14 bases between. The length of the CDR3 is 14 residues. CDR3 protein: CASSPSNRAQPQHF. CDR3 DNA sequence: TGTGCCAGCAGTCCTTCAAACAGGGCTCAGCCCCAGCATTTT.

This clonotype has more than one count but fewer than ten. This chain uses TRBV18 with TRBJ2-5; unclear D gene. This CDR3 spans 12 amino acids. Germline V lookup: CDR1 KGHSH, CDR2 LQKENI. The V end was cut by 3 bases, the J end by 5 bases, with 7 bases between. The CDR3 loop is CASSPSSETQYF. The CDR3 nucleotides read TGTGCCAGCTCACCGAGTTCTGAGACCCAGTACTTC.

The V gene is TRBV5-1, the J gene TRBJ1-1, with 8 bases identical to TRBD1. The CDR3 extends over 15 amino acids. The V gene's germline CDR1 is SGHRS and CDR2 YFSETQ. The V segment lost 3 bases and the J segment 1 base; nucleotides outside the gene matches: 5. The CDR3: CASSYYRGSNTEAFF. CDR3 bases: TGCGCCAGCAGCTACTACAGGGGGTCGAACACTGAAGCTTTCTTT.

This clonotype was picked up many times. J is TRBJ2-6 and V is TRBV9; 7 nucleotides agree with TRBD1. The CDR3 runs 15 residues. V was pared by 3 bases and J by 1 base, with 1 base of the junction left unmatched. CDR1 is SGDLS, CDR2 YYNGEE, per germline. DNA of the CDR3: TGTGCCAGCAGCGCGACAGGGTCTGGGGCCAACGTCCTGACTTTC. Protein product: CASSATGSGANVLTF.

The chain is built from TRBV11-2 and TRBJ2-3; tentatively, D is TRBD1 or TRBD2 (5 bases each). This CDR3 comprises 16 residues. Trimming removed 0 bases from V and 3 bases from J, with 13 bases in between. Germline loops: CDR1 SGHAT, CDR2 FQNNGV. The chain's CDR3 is CASSLEGVGDTDTQYF. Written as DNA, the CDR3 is TGTGCCAGCAGCTTAGAGGGGGTGGGAGATACAGATACGCAGTATTTT.

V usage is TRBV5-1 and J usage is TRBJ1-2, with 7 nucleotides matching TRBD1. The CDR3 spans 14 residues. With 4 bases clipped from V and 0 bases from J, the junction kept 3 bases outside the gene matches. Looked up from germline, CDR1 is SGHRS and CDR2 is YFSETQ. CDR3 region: CASSRDSANYGYTF. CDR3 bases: TGCGCCAGCAGCAGGGACAGTGCTAACTATGGCTACACCTTC.

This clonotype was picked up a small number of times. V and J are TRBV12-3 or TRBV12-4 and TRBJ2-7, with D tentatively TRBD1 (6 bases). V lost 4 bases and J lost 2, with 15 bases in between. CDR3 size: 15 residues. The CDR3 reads CASSSYDRPPYEQYF. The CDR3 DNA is TGTGCCAGCAGTTCCTACGACAGGCCGCCCTACGAGCAGTACTTC.

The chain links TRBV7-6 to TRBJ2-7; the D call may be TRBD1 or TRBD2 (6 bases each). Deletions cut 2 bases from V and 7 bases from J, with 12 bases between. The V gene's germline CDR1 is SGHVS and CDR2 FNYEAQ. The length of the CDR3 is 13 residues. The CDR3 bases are TGTGCCAGCAGCTTACCGGGGGCGAGGGAGCAGTACTTC. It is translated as CASSLPGAREQYF.

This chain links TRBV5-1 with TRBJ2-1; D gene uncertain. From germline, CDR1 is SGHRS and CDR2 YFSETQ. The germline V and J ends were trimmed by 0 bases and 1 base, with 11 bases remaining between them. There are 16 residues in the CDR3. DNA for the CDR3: TGCGCCAGCAGCTTGGCTGGGGTAGCTTCCTACAATGAGCAGTTCTTC. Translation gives CASSLAGVASYNEQFF.

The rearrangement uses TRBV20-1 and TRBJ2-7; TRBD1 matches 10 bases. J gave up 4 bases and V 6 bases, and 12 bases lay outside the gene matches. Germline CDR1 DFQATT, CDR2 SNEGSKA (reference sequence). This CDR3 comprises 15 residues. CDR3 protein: CSARDGDRGLYEQYF. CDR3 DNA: TGCAGTGCCCGAGACGGGGACAGGGGTTTATACGAGCAGTACTTC.